The entry that follows covers one T cell receptor beta chain sequence. Its antigen remains undetermined. Base quality data are lacking; no much larger clone is found one base away. These data are taken from a study of regulatory and conventional T cells in RAG deficiency (dated by TCRdb to the late 2010s). As for the study more broadly: High-throughput TCR beta sequencing was used to compare the diversity and composition of the Treg, conventional CD4+ and CD8+ T cell repertoires of RAG-deficient patients with those of healthy controls. What the research found in general, with its limitations: In Omenn syndrome and CID/AS patients compared with controls, around 90-fold fewer unique TCR beta sequences were detected from Treg cells, versus approximately 10-fold fewer for other subsets. Some T-cell subset analyses were not done for some subjects. RAG-deficient patients showed markedly lower Shannon entropy and higher Simpson indices than control T-cell subpopulations. Shorter CDR3 lengths were found in all patient T-cell subsets, and >75% Treg-Tconv repertoire overlap at nucleotide and amino acid level was observed in Omenn syndrome patients. The CD25-high CD127-low cells sorted from Omenn syndrome patients may be peripherally activated cells rather than true Treg cells.

Fewer than ten healthy control donors were used as the comparison group for repertoire analyses. CD8+ T cells lacking CD4 were purified from blood before genomic DNA extraction. The library was prepared using the immunoSEQ multiplex PCR assay. Genomic DNA from the sorted T-cell subsets was used to amplify and sequence rearranged TCR beta chain products. For the original study's pipeline: Repertoire diversity of productive TCR beta rearrangements was quantified using Shannon entropy and Simpson indices. To gauge clonal expansion, the frequencies of the 100 most abundant productive TCR beta clonotypes among total reads were added together. The TRB repertoires were scored with a self-reactivity index that is based on amino acid usage at CDR3beta positions 6 and 7. Two-way ANOVA was applied to the repertoire analyses, whereas Student t or Mann-Whitney tests were applied to the flow cytometric analyses. This is the immuneACCESS table as TCRdb keeps it, with only in-frame sequences that have V and J called. A part of the clones is gone; compared with another copy, unresolved V genes explain less than half, and the rest is unexplained. That table supplies the V and J calls and clone size; D and trimming were determined from the DNA. For this sample the table gives over 7,500 clones, of which around 84% were detected only once. Clones ranked in the top ten supply over 30% of the sample.

This sample was also put to use in a study of regulatory T cells. Drawing on the second study: The multiplex PCR relied on 52 forward TRBV primers and 13 reverse TRBJ primers, and amplification bias was corrected through assay-based and computational methods. Patient repertoires showed restricted unique TRB V-J pairs and skewed V and J gene usage, most marked in regulatory T cells. The study compared T-cell receptor beta repertoires of sorted regulatory, conventional CD4+ and CD8+ T cells between CD3G-deficient patients and healthy controls. Ficoll density separation was used to isolate peripheral blood mononuclear cells. CD3+ CD8+ CD4- T cells were isolated on a FACSAria cell sorter. Within the immunoSEQ assay, multiplex PCR amplified rearranged TRB loci from genomic DNA. Sequencing of the TRB amplicons was done on an Illumina HiSeq platform. Raw sequences were error-filtered and aligned to reference gene sequences by custom algorithms and were subsequently analyzed with the immunoSEQ online tools. Frequencies of productive and nonproductive TRB rearrangements were assessed among unique sequences as well as among total sequences. Group comparisons used t tests, Mann-Whitney tests or two-way ANOVA run in Prism software.

The sequence came from a human donor in good health. Specimen: CD8+ T cells sorted from blood.

Here is the DNA: TGTGCCAGCAGTGATGGGAGCACAGATACGCAGTATTTT. Its product reads: CASSDGSTDTQYF. The chain is encoded by TRBV2 joined to TRBJ2-3; the D gene cannot be resolved reliably. The germline V gene provides CDR1 SNHLY and CDR2 FYNNEI. Measured from the cysteine to the phenylalanine, the CDR3 is 13 residues long. Of all the DNA, just the CDR3 is kept, 39 bases in frame from base 1. V loses 3 bases, J loses 0 bases, and the germline ends lie 4 bases apart.